This T cell receptor (beta chain) derives from a study of cytomegalovirus exposure and HLA in healthy donors. Study-wide results and caveats: Most likely, a cluster of highly shared sequence variants arose as a sequencing artifact.

This PCR relied on a set of 60 Vbeta primers and 13 Jbeta primers. The method was immunoSEQ multiplex PCR; TCRdb's version includes in-frame clones alone and lacks a portion of them. In total, the table holds about 120,000 clones. CDR1 is LNHDA, CDR2 SQIVND, per germline (reference sequence). The CDR3 loop spans 12 amino acids. V lost 6 bases to trimming and J lost 6 bases, with 12 bases between them. Notes on this clone: Its antigen remains unidentified.

The J gene is TRBJ2-7, the V gene TRBV19; D is possibly TRBD1 (5 bases). The sequencing input was PBMCs. This TCR came from a woman aged 40 to 49 in good health and CMV-seropositive. This chain's CDR3 is CASSSRVSEQYF. CDR3 coding DNA: TGTGCCAGTAGCAGCAGGGTTTCCGAGCAGTACTTC.